Below are 26 T cell receptor beta chains sequenced from a single sample in a study of Ad26.COV2.S vaccination and SARS-CoV-2 variants. The treatment here: 19 received Ad26.COV2.S at low or high dose, single or two shots; a few received placebo; per-sample allocation not given. Samples came from day 63 after the first vaccine or placebo injection. This table comes from immunoSEQ multiplex PCR, and its TCRdb copy is limited to in-frame clones, with some not included. The sample records 250,000 or so clones, 87% being singletons. Sequencing used peripheral blood, obtained in a trial of Ad26.COV2.S vaccine versus placebo. These receptor sequences come from a person between 18 and 65 years old who received the Ad26.COV2.S COVID-19 vaccine or a placebo.

The CDR3 region has the DNA TGTGCCAGCAGGGGGGTTGCTGGGGAGGAGTTCTTC. Translation gives CASRGVAGEEFF. The rearrangement joins TRBV12-3 or TRBV12-4 to TRBJ2-1; tentative D call: TRBD2 (6 bases). Between the trimmed V and J ends, which lost 6 bases and 14 bases, there was a span of 17 bases. The CDR3 covers 12 residues.

V and J are TRBV6-5 and TRBJ1-2; a weak D match, TRBD1 (5 bases). The CDR3 contains 14 residues. CDR1 and CDR2 (germline): MNHEY, SVGAGI. Trimming cost V 7 bases and J 10 bases, with 22 bases left between them. CDR3 DNA sequence: TGTGCCAGCACCCTAGGGGCCAGGGACTCCCTCTACACCTTC. Protein sequence: CASTLGARDSLYTF.

The V and J genes are TRBV27 and TRBJ1-5; 9 positions agree with TRBD1. CDR3 size: 14 residues. Per the germline V gene, CDR1 is MNHEY and CDR2 is SMNVEV (reference sequence). The ends lost 6 bases at V and 3 bases at J; junction bases unmatched: 3. The CDR3 spells CASSWTGDNQPQHF. As DNA, the CDR3 is TGTGCCAGCAGCTGGACAGGGGACAATCAGCCCCAGCATTTT.

The rearrangement links TRBV6-5 to TRBJ1-1; 7 bases map to TRBD1. The V segment lost 6 bases and the J segment 8 bases; nucleotides outside the gene matches: 3. The CDR3 length is 11 residues. Looked up from germline, CDR1 is MNHEY and CDR2 is SVGAGI. For the CDR3, the DNA is TGTGCCAGCAGGGTGACAGGGGAAGCTTTCTTT. Protein sequence: CASRVTGEAFF.

The chain couples TRBV18 to TRBJ1-1; D may be TRBD1 (6 bases). The V end was cut by 3 bases, the J end by 0 bases, with 11 bases between. This CDR3 spans 15 amino acids. Germline V gene lookup returns CDR1 KGHSH and CDR2 LQKENI. CDR3 amino acids: CASSPPGQLNTEAFF. In nucleotides, the CDR3 is TGTGCCAGCTCACCCCCGGGACAACTGAACACTGAAGCTTTCTTT.

This chain joins TRBV30 and TRBJ1-3; TRBD1 matches 7 bases. This CDR3 comprises 14 residues. CDR1 and CDR2 from the germline V gene are GTSNPN and SVGIG (reference sequence). The J segment lost 0 bases and the V segment lost 6 bases, leaving 5 bases of the junction unmatched. The CDR3 loop is CACTGAISGNTIYF. The CDR3 nucleotides are TGTGCCTGCACAGGGGCCATCTCTGGAAACACCATATATTTT. Drawing the rest from reference TRBV30 and TRBJ1-3, the complete variable domain is SQTIHQWPATLVQPVGSPLSLECTVEGTSNPNLYWYRQAAGRGLQLLFYSVGIGQISSEVPQNLSASRPQDRQFILSSKKLLLSDSGFYLCACTGAISGNTIYFGEGSWLTVV.

The genes are TRBV4-1 and TRBJ2-7; D is undetermined. Between the trimmed V and J ends, which lost 0 bases and 2 bases, there was a span of 8 bases. The V gene's germline CDR1 is MGHRA and CDR2 YSYEKL. CDR3 length equals 14 residues. CDR3: CASSQDLTTYEQYV. DNA for the CDR3: TGCGCCAGCAGCCAAGATCTGACAACCTACGAGCAGTACGTC.

DNA of the CDR3: TGTGCCAGCAGCCAGACAGGGGGTAATGAAAAACTGTTTTTT. This sequence encodes CASSQTGGNEKLFF. This chain links TRBV7-6 with TRBJ1-4; 9 bases map to TRBD1. V was clipped by 5 bases and J by 4 bases; unmatched bases: 2. This CDR3 region has 14 residues. Germline V CDR1 and CDR2: SGHVS, FNYEAQ.

The gene calls are TRBV7-9 and TRBJ2-3; D is perhaps TRBD2 (6 bases). There are 15 residues in the CDR3. V gave up 2 bases and J gave up 5 bases, with 14 bases separating them. CDR1 and CDR2 from the germline V gene are SEHNR and FQNEAQ (reference sequence). DNA for the CDR3: TGTGCCAGCAGCTTATCTCGACGGGAGCGAGATACGCAGTATTTT. Its protein product is CASSLSRRERDTQYF.

The chain joins TRBV6-4 to TRBJ1-1; unclear D gene. From germline, CDR1 is MRHNA and CDR2 SNTAGT. V was trimmed by 10 bases and J by 5 bases, leaving 17 bases between them. The CDR3 consists of 13 residues. This chain's CDR3 is CANSRTGETEAFF. The CDR3 DNA reads TGTGCCAACTCCCGGACGGGCGAAACTGAAGCTTTCTTT.

The rearrangement uses TRBV4-1 and TRBJ2-3; D remains unclear. V shed 4 bases and J shed 3 bases, with 11 bases lying between them. The CDR3 consists of 14 residues. Germline-derived CDR1 and CDR2 are MGHRA and YSYEKL. The CDR3 reads CASSPFIATDTQYF. DNA of the CDR3: TGCGCCAGCAGCCCTTTCATCGCTACAGATACGCAGTATTTT.

The V and J genes are TRBV11-1 and TRBJ2-5; D is uncertain. The CDR3 is made up of 14 amino acids. Trimming cost V 4 bases and J 0 bases, with 9 bases left between them. From germline, CDR1 is SGHAT and CDR2 FQDESV (reference sequence). DNA for the CDR3: TGTGCCAGCAGCTCTGTGAAACACCAAGAGACCCAGTACTTC. Translation gives CASSSVKHQETQYF.

V usage is TRBV7-3 and J usage is TRBJ2-2; maybe TRBD1 (5 bases). V shed 3 bases and J shed 6 bases, with 11 bases lying between them. CDR1 and CDR2 from the germline V gene are SGHTA and FQGTGA. CDR3 length: 14 amino acids. CDR3 protein: CASSFAGKSGELFF. For the CDR3, the DNA is TGTGCCAGCAGCTTCGCAGGGAAGTCCGGGGAGCTGTTTTTT. Filled out from reference TRBV7-3 and TRBJ2-2, the complete variable domain reads GAGVSQTPSNKVTEKGKYVELRCDPISGHTALYWYRQSLGQGPEFLIYFQGTGAADDSGLPNDRFFAVRPEGSVSTLKIQRTERGDSAVYLCASSFAGKSGELFFGEGSRLTVL.

The chain recombines TRBV2 with TRBJ1-1, with D possibly matching TRBD1 (6 bases). V lost 6 bases, J lost 4 bases, and 15 bases lay in between. CDR3 length: 14 residues. Germline assignment: CDR1 SNHLY and CDR2 FYNNEI. CDR3 nucleotide sequence: TGTGCCAGCAGCGTACAGGGATGGCGCACTGAAGCTTTCTTT. Translating gives CASSVQGWRTEAFF.

The gene calls are TRBV30 and TRBJ2-1, with D unclear. This CDR3 contains 11 residues. CDR1 and CDR2 from the germline V gene are GTSNPN and SVGIG (reference sequence). Trimming took 4 bases from V and 5 from J, leaving 6 bases between them. This CDR3 reads CAWTGHNEQFF. For the CDR3, the DNA is TGTGCCTGGACAGGACACAATGAGCAGTTCTTC.

This clone has at least ten counts. The V call is TRBV7-2, the J call TRBJ2-7, with TRBD2 matching over 15 bases. The CDR3 totals 15 residues. The germline V gene has CDR1 SGHTA and CDR2 FQGNSA. The V gene end was trimmed by 5 bases and the J gene end by 11 bases; junction bases not matched to a gene: 10. In DNA form, the CDR3 reads TGTGCCAGCAGCCCTGGACTAGCGGGGGGGAACCGCAAGTACTTC. It encodes CASSPGLAGGNRKYF.

V usage is TRBV27 and J usage is TRBJ2-1; 7 bases are a match to TRBD2. The CDR3 runs to 15 residues. After removal of 5 bases from V and 8 bases from J, the junction contained 12 bases not matched to a gene. Germline V gene sequence: CDR1 MNHEY, CDR2 SMNVEV (reference sequence). The CDR3 protein is CASSPGTTGFHEQFF. CDR3 sequence (DNA): TGTGCCAGCAGTCCCGGGACTACCGGGTTCCATGAGCAGTTCTTC.

The chain combines TRBV5-1 with TRBJ1-6; unclear D gene. CDR1 SGHRS and CDR2 YFSETQ come from the germline V gene. V dropped 1 base and J dropped 4 bases, with 12 bases sitting between them. The CDR3 is made up of 16 amino acids. This chain's CDR3 is CASSLMSASYNSPLHF. The CDR3 nucleotides are TGCGCCAGCAGCTTGATGTCAGCCAGTTATAATTCACCCCTCCACTTT.

The chain is built from TRBV30 and TRBJ2-5; 7 bases line up with TRBD2. V was pared by 8 bases and J by 2 bases, with 2 bases of the junction left unmatched. The CDR3 is 11 amino acids. CDR1 and CDR2 from the germline V gene are GTSNPN and SVGIG (reference sequence). CDR3 nucleotides: TGTGCCGGGACTATGCAAGAGACCCAGTACTTC. Translated, it gives CAGTMQETQYF.

The rearrangement links TRBV12-5 to TRBJ2-2; 11 bases agree with TRBD2. There are 16 residues in the CDR3. Germline V CDR1 and CDR2: LGHNT, FRNRAP. Losses at the gene ends were 1 base for V and 10 bases for J; bases not matched to a gene: 8. The CDR3 bases are TGTGCTAGTGGTTTGGACTCTAGCGGGGGGCGAGAGGAGCTGTTTTTT. Amino acids: CASGLDSSGGREELFF.

CDR3 nucleotides: TGTGCCAGCTCACGAGCTGCTAGCGGGGGGGGCACAGATACGCAGTATTTT. Residues: CASSRAASGGGTDTQYF. The rearrangement joins TRBV18 to TRBJ2-3; 12 nucleotides agree with TRBD2. The CDR3 loop spans 17 amino acids. Trimming at V came to 4 bases and at J to 1 base, leaving 6 bases not matched to a gene. The germline V gene encodes CDR1 KGHSH and CDR2 LQKENI.

This chain links TRBV7-2 with TRBJ1-2; TRBD1 matches at 12 bases. The CDR3 has 16 residues. CDR1 is SGHTA and CDR2 is FQGNSA in the germline V gene. With V trimmed by 2 bases and J by 3 bases, 4 bases remained unmatched. In nucleotides, the CDR3 is TGTGCCAGCAGCTTAATCGGGACAGGGGGCGACTATGGCTACACCTTC. Translating gives CASSLIGTGGDYGYTF.

The chain recombines TRBV27 with TRBJ1-2; unclear D gene. V was cut by 1 base and J by 2 bases, with 11 bases left in between. Germline values: CDR1 MNHEY, CDR2 SMNVEV (reference sequence). The CDR3 sequence is 15 residues long. CDR3 sequence: CASSLYSGGNYGYTF. Here the CDR3 DNA reads TGTGCCAGCAGTTTATATTCAGGCGGGAACTATGGCTACACCTTC.

V and J are TRBV6-5 and TRBJ2-6; TRBD1 aligns across 7 bases. Trimming cost V 7 bases and J 2 bases; bases outside gene matches: 5. The CDR3 extends over 15 amino acids. CDR1 and CDR2 (germline): MNHEY, SVGAGI. The chain's CDR3 is CASTIDRAGANVLTF. The CDR3 coding sequence is TGTGCCAGCACCATAGACAGGGCTGGGGCCAACGTCCTGACTTTC.

J is TRBJ1-6 and V is TRBV6-2 or TRBV6-3; no clear D gene. The germline CDR1 and CDR2 sequences are MNHEY and SVGEGT. CDR3 length: 14 amino acids. V dropped 2 bases and J dropped 11 bases, with 13 bases sitting between them. CDR3 loop: CASSYGRAVPPLHF. CDR3 DNA sequence: TGTGCCAGCAGTTACGGTCGGGCGGTTCCACCCCTCCACTTT.

The chain links TRBV19 to TRBJ1-2; perhaps TRBD1 as D (6 bases). V lost 6 bases, J lost 5 bases, and 10 bases lay in between. The CDR3 contains 12 residues. Germline V gene data show CDR1 as LNHDA and CDR2 as SQIVND (reference sequence). The CDR3 coding sequence is TGTGCCAGTAGACAGAGGGGGTATGGCTACACCTTC. It yields the protein CASRQRGYGYTF.